This T cell receptor beta chain was obtained from a study of OX40 agonist ivuxolimab in advanced cancers. For the study at large: Two patients with cutaneous melanoma and one with hepatocellular carcinoma, three in total, showed partial responses.

The CDR3 covers 15 residues. Germline lookup yields CDR1 SGHAT and CDR2 FQNNGV. The V end lost 2 bases, the J end lost 7 bases, and 12 bases lay between the germline ends. The method was immunoSEQ multiplex PCR; TCRdb's version includes in-frame clones alone and lacks a portion of them. The sample holds tens of thousands of clones, roughly 93% seen once. The TCR sequence derives from an adult with an advanced solid tumor such as melanoma, head and neck, liver or kidney cancer. The rearrangement links TRBV11-2 to TRBJ1-6; D is uncertain. This specimen was CD4+ or CD8+ T cells sorted from blood, taken in a trial of the OX40 agonist ivuxolimab. CDR3 in DNA: TGTGCCAGCAGCTTAACGGGCAACCAGAATTCACCCCTCCACTTT. Translated: CASSLTGNQNSPLHF.